This T cell receptor beta chain was identified during a study of cytomegalovirus exposure and HLA in healthy donors. Study conclusions and caveats: With further analysis later on, most CMV-associated TCR beta chains appeared HLA-restricted. Sequencing probably produced one cluster of sequence variants that were highly shared. Later, an analysis found that common viral pathogens appeared to be linked with several of the most significant clusters. A later analysis showed HLA-associated TCR beta chains outstripping equally common others in clonal expansion.

Concerning this clone: Its antigen is not identified.

PCR involved 60 Vbeta and 13 Jbeta primers. Method: immunoSEQ multiplex PCR; TCRdb's copy keeps in-frame clones and lacks some. The data contain roughly 200,000 clones, roughly 85% of them seen just once; the ten biggest clones take up about 2%. This CDR3 comprises 15 residues. Germline V lookup: CDR1 MDHEN, CDR2 SYDVKM. The germline V and J ends were trimmed by 6 bases and 2 bases, with 17 bases remaining between them. The sequence came from a woman in her 50s in good health and CMV-seronegative. The chain has TRBV28 and TRBJ2-7, with a possible D match to TRBD2 (5 bases). The sample taken for sequencing was PBMCs. The CDR3 here is CASRPRGPLTYEQYF. The CDR3 region has the DNA TGTGCCAGCAGACCCCGGGGTCCTCTAACCTACGAGCAGTACTTC.